Described below is a single TCR beta chain sequence and its context. Antigen: not known. Often roughly 100-330 mg of normal breast tissue was needed for DNA. Each sample had two DNA replicates, roughly 0.5 ug blood or around 1.4 ug tissue. Some clones are missing from TCRdb's copy, which holds only in-frame ones; the method was immunoSEQ multiplex PCR. The sample holds a few thousand clones, approximately 62% seen once. These data are taken from a study of early stage breast cancer tumors. Findings and limits, study-wide: Commonly generated sequences made up most enriched TCRB sequences shared between patients. Tumors had approximately 2.5-fold higher T cell density than normal breast.

V was shortened by 4 bases and J by 7 bases, with 17 bases between the two germline ends. CDR3 length: 15 residues. CDR1 is LNHDA and CDR2 is SQIVND in the germline V gene (reference sequence). The chain employs TRBV19 and TRBJ1-5; D is unclear. Sequencing used normal breast tissue next to the tumor. This receptor was identified in a person between 50 and 60 years old with breast cancer. The CDR3: CASSTGAREGQPQHF. The CDR3 DNA sequence: TGTGCCAGTAGTACCGGAGCGCGGGAAGGCCAGCCCCAGCATTTT.